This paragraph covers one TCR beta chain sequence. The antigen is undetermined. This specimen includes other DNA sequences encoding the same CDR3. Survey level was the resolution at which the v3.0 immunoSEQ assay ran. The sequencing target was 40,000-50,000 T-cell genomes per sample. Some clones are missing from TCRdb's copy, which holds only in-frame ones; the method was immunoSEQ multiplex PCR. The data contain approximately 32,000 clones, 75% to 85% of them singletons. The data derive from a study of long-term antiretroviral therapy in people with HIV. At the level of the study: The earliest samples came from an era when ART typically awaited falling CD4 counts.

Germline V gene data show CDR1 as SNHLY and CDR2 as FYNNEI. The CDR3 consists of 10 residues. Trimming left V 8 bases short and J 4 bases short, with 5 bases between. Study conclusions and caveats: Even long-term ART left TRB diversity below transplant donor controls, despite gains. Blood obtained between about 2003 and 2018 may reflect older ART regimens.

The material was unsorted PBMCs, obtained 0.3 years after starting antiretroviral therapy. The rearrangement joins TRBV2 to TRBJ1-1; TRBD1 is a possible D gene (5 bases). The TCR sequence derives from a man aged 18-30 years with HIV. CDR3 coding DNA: TGTGCCAGCGGGGGCACTGAAGCTTTCTTT. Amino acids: CASGGTEAFF.